This entry lists 22 T cell receptor beta chains sequenced from one sample in a study of blood T cell repertoires in COVID-19 (TCRdb year 2020). To prepare the library, the immunoSEQ multiplex PCR assay was applied. Held by TCRdb, this immuneACCESS table contains in-frame sequences only and omits some clones. Under half of the omission traces to an unresolved V gene where checked; the cause of the rest is unknown. The sample records some 110,000 clones, roughly two thirds of which are singletons. Of the sample, approximately 0.9% falls within the top ten clones. The sequencing sample was made of peripheral blood. The receptor set was obtained from a human donor with acute or convalescent COVID-19. The donor label of this sample is uncertain.

The chain has TRBV6-6 and TRBJ2-1, with D maybe TRBD1 (6 bases). CDR3 length: 12 amino acids. V was pared by 4 bases and J by 8 bases, with 9 bases between. Germline CDR1 MNHNY, CDR2 SVGAGI (reference sequence). CDR3 region: CASSSTGYEQFF. The CDR3 DNA is TGTGCCAGCAGTTCAACAGGGTATGAGCAGTTCTTC.

The rearrangement joins TRBV30 to TRBJ2-2, with 9 positions matching TRBD1. Unmatched junction bases numbered 6, after V lost 3 bases and J lost 1 base. The CDR3 is 16 amino acids. Germline V gives CDR1 GTSNPN, CDR2 SVGIG (reference sequence). CDR3 sequence: CAWSGPTGGNTGELFF. The CDR3 nucleotides are TGTGCCTGGAGCGGACCGACAGGGGGGAACACCGGGGAGCTGTTTTTT.

This chain connects TRBV6-5 to TRBJ2-1; 8 bases are a match to TRBD2. J lost 8 bases, V lost 6 bases, and 9 bases had no gene match. The germline V gene has CDR1 MNHEY and CDR2 SVGAGI. This CDR3 spans 14 amino acids. CDR3 sequence: CASRLGGASDEQFF. The CDR3 coding sequence is TGTGCCAGCAGACTCGGGGGGGCCAGCGATGAGCAGTTCTTC.

This chain connects TRBV6-5 to TRBJ1-3; D possibly corresponds to TRBD1 (6 bases). The germline gives CDR1 MNHEY, CDR2 SVGAGI. Trimming shortened V by 6 bases and J by 7 bases, and 19 bases separated the two germline ends. The CDR3 sequence is 15 residues long. This CDR3 reads CASSPQGLSGNTIYF. The CDR3 DNA is TGTGCCAGCAGCCCACAGGGTCTGTCGGGTAACACCATATATTTT.

This clone was observed once. The genes are TRBV3-1 (or the pseudogene TRBV3-2) and TRBJ1-6, with TRBD1 matching over 7 bases. This CDR3 comprises 16 residues. Germline V gives CDR1 LGHDT, CDR2 YNNKEL (reference sequence). The trim removed 4 bases at V and 7 bases at J, leaving 10 bases unmatched. The CDR3 nucleotides are TGTGCCAGCAGCCCGATGACGGGACAGCTCAATTCACCCCTCCACTTT. This gives the protein CASSPMTGQLNSPLHF.

The V and J genes are TRBV4-2 and TRBJ2-5, with D tentatively TRBD1 (6 bases). The V end lost 4 bases, the J end lost 5 bases, and 8 bases lay between the germline ends. Germline-derived CDR1 and CDR2 are LGHNA and YNFKEQ. The CDR3 consists of 12 residues. CDR3 nucleotides: TGTGCCAGCAGCCCCAGGGGTGAGACCCAGTACTTC. It translates to CASSPRGETQYF.

This clone was seen a single time. The chain carries TRBV18 and TRBJ1-2; 10 bases match TRBD1. Germline V gene lookup returns CDR1 KGHSH and CDR2 LQKENI. The trim removed 3 bases at V and 4 bases at J, leaving 8 bases unmatched. CDR3 length: 16 residues. The CDR3 loop reads CASSPKPGQGSYGYTF. The DNA for the CDR3 is TGTGCCAGCTCACCGAAACCGGGACAGGGGTCCTATGGCTACACCTTC.

As DNA, the CDR3 is TGTGCCAGCAGCCCACAGGGGTGGCAGACCCAGTACTTC. It is translated as CASSPQGWQTQYF. The rearrangement joins TRBV5-6 to TRBJ2-5; 7 nucleotides align to TRBD1. Germline V gives CDR1 SGHDT, CDR2 YYEEEE. With V trimmed by 4 bases and J by 6 bases, 6 bases remained unmatched. This CDR3 has 13 residues.

This clone was counted between two and nine times. The chain is built from TRBV28 and TRBJ1-6; TRBD1 is a possible D gene (6 bases). CDR3 size: 16 residues. The germline V and J ends were trimmed by 3 bases and 6 bases, with 15 bases remaining between them. Germline CDR1 is MDHEN and CDR2 is SYDVKM. The CDR3, as DNA: TGTGCCAGCAGTTTGCTGCCGGGACAATTTAATTCACCCCTCCACTTT. It codes for CASSLLPGQFNSPLHF. Combining the CDR3 with reference TRBV28 and TRBJ1-6 gives the whole variable domain DVKVTQSSRYLVKRTGEKVFLECVQDMDHENMFWYRQDPGLGLRLIYFSYDVKMKEKGDIPEGYSVSREKKERFSLILESASTNQTSMYLCASSLLPGQFNSPLHFGNGTRLTVT.

Ten or more counts support this clone. The rearrangement uses TRBV5-6 and TRBJ1-6, with D maybe TRBD1 (5 bases). The CDR3 totals 15 residues. The ends were cut back, 4 bases at V and 9 bases at J, with 17 bases in the middle. CDR1 is SGHDT and CDR2 is YYEEEE in the germline V gene. The CDR3 DNA sequence: TGTGCCAGCAGCCTGGGCCAGGGTGTGATTTCACCCCTCCACTTT. Translation gives CASSLGQGVISPLHF. Full variable domain (missing parts from reference TRBV5-6 and TRBJ1-6): DAGVTQSPTHLIKTRGQQVTLRCSPKSGHDTVSWYQQALGQGPQFIFQYYEEEERQRGNFPDRFSGHQFPNYSSELNVNALLLGDSALYLCASSLGQGVISPLHFGNGTRLTVT.

The rearrangement uses TRBV19 and TRBJ1-1; no clear D. This CDR3 comprises 14 residues. The V gene lost 0 bases and the J gene lost 2 bases, with 7 bases spanning the gap. Germline values: CDR1 LNHDA, CDR2 SQIVND (reference sequence). CDR3 in DNA: TGTGCCAGTAGTATAGACCGGGTTAACACTGAAGCTTTCTTT. It yields the protein CASSIDRVNTEAFF.

The CDR3 DNA sequence: TGTGCCACCAGTGATAACCAGCGGGGATACAATGAGCAGTTCTTC. It codes for CATSDNQRGYNEQFF. The chain is built from TRBV24-1 and TRBJ2-1; 7 bases are shared with TRBD2. Trimming at V came to 3 bases and at J to 4 bases, leaving 5 bases not matched to a gene. From germline, CDR1 is KGHDR and CDR2 SFDVKD. The CDR3 runs 15 residues.

The chain employs TRBV7-6 and TRBJ2-3; a possible D gene is TRBD1 (6 bases). The CDR3 sequence is 15 residues long. From germline, CDR1 is SGHVS and CDR2 FNYEAQ. Trimming took off 5 bases at V and 1 base at J, with 13 bases between the two ends. DNA of the CDR3: TGTGCCAGCAGCGGGGCGGCAGGGGGCACAGATACGCAGTATTTT. Amino acid sequence: CASSGAAGGTDTQYF.

This clone was detected only a few times. This chain connects TRBV6-6 to TRBJ2-1; TRBD1 aligns across 10 bases. The J segment lost 6 bases and the V segment lost 5 bases, leaving 7 bases of the junction unmatched. The length of the CDR3 is 15 residues. Germline CDR1 and CDR2: MNHNY and SVGAGI (reference sequence). CDR3 amino acids: CASSNRDRGFNEQFF. CDR3 in DNA: TGTGCCAGCAGTAACCGGGACAGGGGTTTCAATGAGCAGTTCTTC.

The rearrangement uses TRBV28 and TRBJ1-2; 8 positions match TRBD1. The V and J ends lost 6 bases and 6 bases, in that order; junction bases with no gene match: 9. Germline values: CDR1 MDHEN, CDR2 SYDVKM. The CDR3 has 14 residues. CDR3 sequence: CASRAPRGRDGYTF. Written as DNA, the CDR3 is TGTGCCAGCAGAGCCCCCAGGGGGCGGGATGGCTACACCTTC.

The table lists this clone with a count of one. The chain has TRBV12-3 or TRBV12-4 and TRBJ1-1; D not resolved. V gave up 6 bases and J gave up 1 base, with 9 bases separating them. This CDR3 region has 13 residues. CDR3 sequence (DNA): TGTGCCAGCAGCCAGGTCTGGAACACTGAAGCTTTCTTT. The encoded protein is CASSQVWNTEAFF.

The chain couples TRBV6-6 to TRBJ1-2; 9 nucleotides agree with TRBD1. Germline trimming cut 5 bases from V and 2 bases from J; bases unmatched to any gene: 9. The CDR3 runs 16 residues. Germline-derived CDR1 and CDR2 are MNHNY and SVGAGI (reference sequence). CDR3 in DNA: TGTGCCAGCAGTCGAACCGGGACAGGGTCGAACTATGGCTACACCTTC. It translates to CASSRTGTGSNYGYTF.

This chain connects TRBV11-2 to TRBJ2-5, with D unresolved. The CDR3 is 14 amino acids. V lost 2 bases, J lost 5 bases, and 12 bases lay in between. Germline-derived CDR1 and CDR2 are SGHAT and FQNNGV. DNA of the CDR3: TGTGCCAGCAGCTTAAGACGCGCAGGCGAGACCCAGTACTTC. Residues: CASSLRRAGETQYF. Combining the CDR3 with reference TRBV11-2 and TRBJ2-5 gives the whole variable domain EAGVAQSPRYKIIEKRQSVAFWCNPISGHATLYWYQQILGQGPKLLIQFQNNGVVDDSQLPKDRFSAERLKGVDSTLKIQPAKLEDSAVYLCASSLRRAGETQYFGPGTRLLVL.

The V call is TRBV14, the J call TRBJ2-6, with no clear D. Germline V gives CDR1 SGHDN, CDR2 FVKESK. The CDR3 totals 14 residues. Trimming removed 4 bases from V and 0 bases from J, with 4 bases in between. Here the CDR3 reads CASSRSSGANVLTF. CDR3 DNA: TGTGCCAGCAGCCGCAGCTCTGGGGCCAACGTCCTGACTTTC.

J is TRBJ1-2 and V is TRBV5-1; 7 nucleotides line up with TRBD1. Germline CDR1 SGHRS, CDR2 YFSETQ. CDR3 length equals 14 residues. After removal of 1 base from V and 6 bases from J, the junction contained 6 bases not matched to a gene. CDR3 sequence (DNA): TGCGCCAGCAGCTTGATCGGCAGGGGGGATGGCTACACCTTC. Translation: CASSLIGRGDGYTF.

The chain uses TRBV7-9 and TRBJ2-2, with D perhaps matching TRBD1 (5 bases). This CDR3 is built from 14 residues. The germline CDR1 and CDR2 sequences are SEHNR and FQNEAQ (reference sequence). V lost 3 bases, J lost 1 base, and 6 bases lay in between. CDR3 region: CASSFGQNTGELFF. The CDR3 region has the DNA TGTGCCAGCAGCTTTGGACAGAACACCGGGGAGCTGTTTTTT. Using reference TRBV7-9 and TRBJ2-2 for the parts outside the CDR3, the full variable domain is DTGVSQNPRHKITKRGQNVTFRCDPISEHNRLYWYRQTLGQGPEFLTYFQNEAQLEKSRLLSDRFSAERPKGSFSTLEIQRTEQGDSAMYLCASSFGQNTGELFFGEGSRLTVL.

The CDR3 coding sequence is TGTGCCACCTCAGTAAGCCTGGGGCGCAGAAACACCATATATTTT. Amino acids: CATSVSLGRRNTIYF. The rearrangement links TRBV2 to TRBJ1-3; D may be TRBD1 (5 bases). This CDR3 comprises 15 residues. V lost 10 bases and J 5 bases, leaving 21 bases between the germline ends. Per the germline V gene, CDR1 is SNHLY and CDR2 is FYNNEI.